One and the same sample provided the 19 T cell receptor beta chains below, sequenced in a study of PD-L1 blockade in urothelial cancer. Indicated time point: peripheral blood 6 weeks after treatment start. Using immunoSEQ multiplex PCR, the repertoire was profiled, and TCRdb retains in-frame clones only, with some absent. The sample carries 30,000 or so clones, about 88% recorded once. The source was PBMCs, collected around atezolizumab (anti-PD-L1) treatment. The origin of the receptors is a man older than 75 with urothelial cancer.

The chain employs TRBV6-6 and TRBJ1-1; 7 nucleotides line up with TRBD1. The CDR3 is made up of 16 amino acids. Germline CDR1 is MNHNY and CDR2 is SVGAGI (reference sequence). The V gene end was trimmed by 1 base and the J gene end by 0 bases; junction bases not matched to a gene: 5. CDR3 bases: TGTGCCAGCAGTTACTTACTACAGGGGATGAACACTGAAGCTTTCTTT. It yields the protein CASSYLLQGMNTEAFF.

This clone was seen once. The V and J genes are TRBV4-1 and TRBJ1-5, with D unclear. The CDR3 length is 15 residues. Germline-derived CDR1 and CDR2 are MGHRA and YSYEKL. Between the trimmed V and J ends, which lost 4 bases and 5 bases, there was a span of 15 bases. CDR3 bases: TGCGCCAGCAGCCCCCTCGGGGAGGAGGATCAGCCCCAGCATTTT. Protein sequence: CASSPLGEEDQPQHF.

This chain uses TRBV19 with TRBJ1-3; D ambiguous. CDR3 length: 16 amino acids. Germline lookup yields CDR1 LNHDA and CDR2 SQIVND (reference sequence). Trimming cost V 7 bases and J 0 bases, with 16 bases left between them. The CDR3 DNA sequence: TGTGCCAGTATGTCCGGGAGACCTAGCTCTGGAAACACCATATATTTT. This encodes CASMSGRPSSGNTIYF.

The CDR3 sequence is CASNSGTGPTYEQYF. As DNA, the CDR3 is TGCGCCAGCAACTCCGGGACAGGGCCCACCTACGAGCAGTACTTC. The chain employs TRBV5-1 and TRBJ2-7, with 9 bases matching TRBD1. Germline V lookup: CDR1 SGHRS, CDR2 YFSETQ. The CDR3 has 15 residues. Trimming cost V 6 bases and J 2 bases; bases outside gene matches: 9.

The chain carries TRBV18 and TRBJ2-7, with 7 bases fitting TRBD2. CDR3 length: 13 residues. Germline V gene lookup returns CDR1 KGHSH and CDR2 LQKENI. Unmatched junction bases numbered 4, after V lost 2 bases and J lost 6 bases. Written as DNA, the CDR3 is TGTGCCAGCTCACCAATGCGGGAGAGCGAGCAGTACTTC. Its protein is CASSPMRESEQYF.

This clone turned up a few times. CDR3 nucleotide sequence: TGTGCCAGCAGTTTCCGGGACACAGCTCTGGACGAGCAGTACTTC. This translates into CASSFRDTALDEQYF. The chain has TRBV28 and TRBJ2-7; a possible D gene is TRBD1 (6 bases). The CDR3 is 15 amino acids. CDR1 and CDR2 (germline): MDHEN, SYDVKM. The V gene lost 3 bases and the J gene lost 5 bases, with 17 bases spanning the gap.

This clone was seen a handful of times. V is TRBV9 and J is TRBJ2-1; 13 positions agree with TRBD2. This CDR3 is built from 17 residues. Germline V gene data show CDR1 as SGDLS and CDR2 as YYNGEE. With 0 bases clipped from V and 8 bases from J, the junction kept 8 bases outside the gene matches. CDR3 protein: CASSVVTSGRAIHEQFF. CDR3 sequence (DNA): TGTGCCAGCAGCGTAGTAACTAGCGGGAGGGCCATTCATGAGCAGTTCTTC.

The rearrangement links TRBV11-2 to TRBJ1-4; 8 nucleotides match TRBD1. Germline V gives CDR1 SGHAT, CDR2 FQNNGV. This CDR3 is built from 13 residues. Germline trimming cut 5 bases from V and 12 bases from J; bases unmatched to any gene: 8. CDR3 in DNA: TGTGCCAGCAGCCGGTGGCAGGGGGCGCAACTGTTTTTT. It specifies CASSRWQGAQLFF.

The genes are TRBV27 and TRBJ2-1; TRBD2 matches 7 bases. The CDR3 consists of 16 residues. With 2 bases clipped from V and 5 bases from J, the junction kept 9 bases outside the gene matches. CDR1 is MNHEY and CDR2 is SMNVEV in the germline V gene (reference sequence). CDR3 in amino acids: CASSLGGLGGDNEQFF. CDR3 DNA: TGTGCCAGCAGTTTAGGGGGTTTGGGGGGGGACAATGAGCAGTTCTTC.

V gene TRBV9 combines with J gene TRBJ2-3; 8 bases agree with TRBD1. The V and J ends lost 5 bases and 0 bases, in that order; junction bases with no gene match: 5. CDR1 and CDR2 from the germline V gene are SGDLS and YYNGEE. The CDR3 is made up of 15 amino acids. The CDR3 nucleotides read TGTGCCAGCAGACAGGGGGGCCTCAGCACAGATACGCAGTATTTT. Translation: CASRQGGLSTDTQYF. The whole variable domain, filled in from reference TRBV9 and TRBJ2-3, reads DSGVTQTPKHLITATGQRVTLRCSPRSGDLSVYWYQQSLDQGLQFLIQYYNGEERAKGNILERFSAQQFPDLHSELNLSSLELGDSALYFCASRQGGLSTDTQYFGPGTRLTVL.

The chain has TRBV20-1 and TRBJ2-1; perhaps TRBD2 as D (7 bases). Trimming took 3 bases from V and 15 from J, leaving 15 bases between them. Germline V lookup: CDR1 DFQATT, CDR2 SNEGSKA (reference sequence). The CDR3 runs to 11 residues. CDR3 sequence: CSASWRGGGFF. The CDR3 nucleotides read TGCAGTGCTAGTTGGCGCGGGGGCGGGTTCTTC.

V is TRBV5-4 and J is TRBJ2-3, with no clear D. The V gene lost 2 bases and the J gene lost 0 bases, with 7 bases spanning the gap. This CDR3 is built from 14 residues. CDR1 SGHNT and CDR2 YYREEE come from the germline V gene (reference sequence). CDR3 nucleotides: TGTGCCAGCAGCTTAATCTCTAGCACAGATACGCAGTATTTT. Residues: CASSLISSTDTQYF.

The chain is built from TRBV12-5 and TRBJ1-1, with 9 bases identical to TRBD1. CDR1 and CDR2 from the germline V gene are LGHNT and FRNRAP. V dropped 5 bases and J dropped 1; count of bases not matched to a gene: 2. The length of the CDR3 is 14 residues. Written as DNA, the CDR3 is TGTGCTAGTGGTACGGGACAGGGGAACACTGAAGCTTTCTTT. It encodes CASGTGQGNTEAFF.

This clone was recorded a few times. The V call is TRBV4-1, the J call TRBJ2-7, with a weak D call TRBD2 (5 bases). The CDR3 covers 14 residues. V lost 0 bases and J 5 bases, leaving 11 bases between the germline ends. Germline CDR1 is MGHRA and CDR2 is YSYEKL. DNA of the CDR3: TGCGCCAGCAGCCAAGAGGTGAGGGCCCACGAGCAGTACTTC. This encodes CASSQEVRAHEQYF.

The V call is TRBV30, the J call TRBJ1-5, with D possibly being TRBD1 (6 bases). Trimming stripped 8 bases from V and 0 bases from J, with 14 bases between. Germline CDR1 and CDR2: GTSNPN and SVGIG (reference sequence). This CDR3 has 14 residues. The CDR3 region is CARAQGNSNQPQHF. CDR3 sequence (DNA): TGTGCCCGGGCACAGGGAAATAGCAATCAGCCCCAGCATTTT.

The CDR3 bases are TGTGCCAGTAGTCTACGGGACAGGGGATTGTATGGAAACACCATATATTTT. Protein product: CASSLRDRGLYGNTIYF. The chain employs TRBV19 and TRBJ1-3; 10 nucleotides agree with TRBD1. CDR3 length: 17 amino acids. Germline lookup yields CDR1 LNHDA and CDR2 SQIVND (reference sequence). J gave up 3 bases and V 5 bases, and 10 bases lay outside the gene matches.

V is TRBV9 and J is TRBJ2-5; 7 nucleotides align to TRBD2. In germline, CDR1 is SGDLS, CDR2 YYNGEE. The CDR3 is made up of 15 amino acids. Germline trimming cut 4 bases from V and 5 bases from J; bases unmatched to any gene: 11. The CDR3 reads CASSFNPGEGETQYF. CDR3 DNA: TGTGCCAGCAGCTTCAACCCGGGGGAGGGGGAGACCCAGTACTTC. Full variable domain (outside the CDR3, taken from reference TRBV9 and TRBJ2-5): DSGVTQTPKHLITATGQRVTLRCSPRSGDLSVYWYQQSLDQGLQFLIQYYNGEERAKGNILERFSAQQFPDLHSELNLSSLELGDSALYFCASSFNPGEGETQYFGPGTRLLVL.

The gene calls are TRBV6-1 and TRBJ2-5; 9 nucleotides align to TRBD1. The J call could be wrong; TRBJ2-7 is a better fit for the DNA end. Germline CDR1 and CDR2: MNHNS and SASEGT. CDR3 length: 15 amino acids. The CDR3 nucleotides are TGTGCCAGCAGCGCTTGGGACAGGGATTTCTACGAGCAGTACTTC. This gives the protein CASSAWDRDFYEQYF.

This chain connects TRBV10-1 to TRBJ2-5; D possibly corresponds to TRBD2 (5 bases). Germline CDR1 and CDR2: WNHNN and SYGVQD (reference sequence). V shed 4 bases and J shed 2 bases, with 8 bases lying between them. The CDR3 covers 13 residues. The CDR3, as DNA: TGCGCCAGCAGTGCCCCGGGACAAGAGACCCAGTACTTC. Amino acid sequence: CASSAPGQETQYF.